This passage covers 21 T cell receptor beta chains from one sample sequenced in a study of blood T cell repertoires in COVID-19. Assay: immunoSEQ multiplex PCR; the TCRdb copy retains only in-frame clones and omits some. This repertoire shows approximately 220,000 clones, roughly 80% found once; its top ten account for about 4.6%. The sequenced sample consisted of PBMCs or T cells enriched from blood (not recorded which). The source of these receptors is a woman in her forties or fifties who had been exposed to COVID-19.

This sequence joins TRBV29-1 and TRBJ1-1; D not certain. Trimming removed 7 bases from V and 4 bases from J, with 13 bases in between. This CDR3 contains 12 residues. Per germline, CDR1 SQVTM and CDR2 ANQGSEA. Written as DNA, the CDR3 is TGCAGCGGTATAACTCCTCGCACTGAAGCTTTCTTT. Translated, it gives CSGITPRTEAFF.

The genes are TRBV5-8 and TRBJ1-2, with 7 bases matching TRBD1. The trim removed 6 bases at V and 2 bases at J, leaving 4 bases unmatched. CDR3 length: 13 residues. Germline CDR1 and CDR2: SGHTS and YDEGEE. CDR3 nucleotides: TGTGCCAGCATCGGGACAGCGAACTATGGCTACACCTTC. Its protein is CASIGTANYGYTF. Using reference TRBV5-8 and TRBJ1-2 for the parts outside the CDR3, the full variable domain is EAGVTQSPTHLIKTRGQQATLRCSPISGHTSVYWYQQALGLGLQFLLWYDEGEERNRGNFPPRFSGRQFPNYSSELNVNALELEDSALYLCASIGTANYGYTFGSGTRLTVV.

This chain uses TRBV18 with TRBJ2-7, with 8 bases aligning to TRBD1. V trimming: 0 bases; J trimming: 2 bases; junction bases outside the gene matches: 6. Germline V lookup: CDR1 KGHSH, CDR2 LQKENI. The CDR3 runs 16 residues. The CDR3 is CASSPPSGQGTYEQYF. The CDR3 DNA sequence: TGTGCCAGCTCACCACCCTCAGGACAGGGTACCTACGAGCAGTACTTC.

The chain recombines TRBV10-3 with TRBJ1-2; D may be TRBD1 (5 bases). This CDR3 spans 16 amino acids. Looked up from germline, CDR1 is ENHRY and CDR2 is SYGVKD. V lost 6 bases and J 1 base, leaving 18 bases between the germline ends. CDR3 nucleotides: TGTGCCATCAGGGGAGGCGACAGCGGTTATAACTATGGCTACACCTTC. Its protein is CAIRGGDSGYNYGYTF.

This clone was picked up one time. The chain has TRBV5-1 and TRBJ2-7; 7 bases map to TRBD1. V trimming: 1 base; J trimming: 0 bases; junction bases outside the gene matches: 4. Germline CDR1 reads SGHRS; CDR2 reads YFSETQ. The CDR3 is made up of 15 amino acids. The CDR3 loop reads CASSLLRDSSYEQYF. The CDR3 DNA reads TGCGCCAGCAGCTTGCTTCGGGACAGCTCCTACGAGCAGTACTTC.

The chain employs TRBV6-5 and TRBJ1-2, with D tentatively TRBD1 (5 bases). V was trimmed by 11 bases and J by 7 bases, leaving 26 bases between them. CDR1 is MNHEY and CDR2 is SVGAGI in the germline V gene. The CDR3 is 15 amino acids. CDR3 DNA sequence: TGTGCCTCCTGGGGGAGGGTGAATAATGCGGGTGGCTACACCTTC. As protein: CASWGRVNNAGGYTF.

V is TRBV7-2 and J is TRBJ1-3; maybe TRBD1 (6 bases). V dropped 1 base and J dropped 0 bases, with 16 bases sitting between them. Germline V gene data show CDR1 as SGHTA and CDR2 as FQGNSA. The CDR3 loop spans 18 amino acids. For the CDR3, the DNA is TGTGCCAGCAGCTTAGACTTGTGGGGGGGCGGCTCTGGAAACACCATATATTTT. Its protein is CASSLDLWGGGSGNTIYF.

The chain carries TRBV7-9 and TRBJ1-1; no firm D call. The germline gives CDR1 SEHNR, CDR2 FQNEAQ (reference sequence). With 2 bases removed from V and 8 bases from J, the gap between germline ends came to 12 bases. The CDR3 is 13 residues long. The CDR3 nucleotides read TGTGCCAGCAGCTTACCCGGTGAGCTCGAAGCTTTCTTT. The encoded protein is CASSLPGELEAFF. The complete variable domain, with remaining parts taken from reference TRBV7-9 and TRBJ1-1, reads DTGVSQNPRHKITKRGQNVTFRCDPISEHNRLYWYRQTLGQGPEFLTYFQNEAQLEKSRLLSDRFSAERPKGSFSTLEIQRTEQGDSAMYLCASSLPGELEAFFGQGTRLTVV.

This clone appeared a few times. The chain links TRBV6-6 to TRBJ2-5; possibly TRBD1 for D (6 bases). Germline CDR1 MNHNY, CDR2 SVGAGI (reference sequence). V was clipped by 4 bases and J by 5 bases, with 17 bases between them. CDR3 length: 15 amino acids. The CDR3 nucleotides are TGTGCCAGCAGTTTAACCCCCACAGGGTCGGAGACCCAGTACTTC. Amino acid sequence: CASSLTPTGSETQYF.

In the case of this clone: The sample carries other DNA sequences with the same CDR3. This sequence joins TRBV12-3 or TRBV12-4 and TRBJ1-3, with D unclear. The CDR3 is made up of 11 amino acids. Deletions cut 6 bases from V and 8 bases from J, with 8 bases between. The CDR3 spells CASSPRDTIYF. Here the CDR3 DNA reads TGTGCCAGCAGCCCCCGGGACACCATATATTTT.

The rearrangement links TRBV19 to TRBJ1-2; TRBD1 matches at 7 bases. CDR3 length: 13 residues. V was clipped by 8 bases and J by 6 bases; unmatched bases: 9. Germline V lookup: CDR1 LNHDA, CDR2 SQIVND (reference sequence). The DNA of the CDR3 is TGTGCCAGTCAAGGGGGCTGGGAGAATGGCTACACCTTC. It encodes CASQGGWENGYTF.

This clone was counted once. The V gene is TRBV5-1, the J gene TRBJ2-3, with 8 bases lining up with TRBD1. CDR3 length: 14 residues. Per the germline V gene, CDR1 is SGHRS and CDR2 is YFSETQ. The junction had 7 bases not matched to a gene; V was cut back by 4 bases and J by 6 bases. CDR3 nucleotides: TGCGCCAGCAGCGGCAGGGGGCCCCAGGATACGCAGTATTTT. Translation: CASSGRGPQDTQYF.

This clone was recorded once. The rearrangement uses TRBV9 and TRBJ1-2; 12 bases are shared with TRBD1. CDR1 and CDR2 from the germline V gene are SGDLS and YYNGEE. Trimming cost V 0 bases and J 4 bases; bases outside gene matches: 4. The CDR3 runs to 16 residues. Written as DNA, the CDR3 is TGTGCCAGCAGCGTAGGGGGACAGGGGGCGAGCTATGGCTACACCTTC. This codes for CASSVGGQGASYGYTF. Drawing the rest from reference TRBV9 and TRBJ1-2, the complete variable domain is DSGVTQTPKHLITATGQRVTLRCSPRSGDLSVYWYQQSLDQGLQFLIQYYNGEERAKGNILERFSAQQFPDLHSELNLSSLELGDSALYFCASSVGGQGASYGYTFGSGTRLTVV.

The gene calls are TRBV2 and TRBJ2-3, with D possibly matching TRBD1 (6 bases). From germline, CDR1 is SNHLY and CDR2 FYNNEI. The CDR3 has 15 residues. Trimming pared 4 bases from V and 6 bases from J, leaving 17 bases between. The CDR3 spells CASSGGRTPSDTQYF. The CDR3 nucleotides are TGTGCCAGCAGTGGGGGGCGGACTCCTAGTGATACGCAGTATTTT.

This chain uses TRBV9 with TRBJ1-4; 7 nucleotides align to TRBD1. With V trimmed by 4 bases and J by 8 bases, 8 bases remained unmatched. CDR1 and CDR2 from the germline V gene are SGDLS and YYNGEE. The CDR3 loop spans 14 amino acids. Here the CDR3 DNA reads TGTGCCAGCAGCCCTCGACAGGGCGGAGAAAAACTGTTTTTT. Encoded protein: CASSPRQGGEKLFF.

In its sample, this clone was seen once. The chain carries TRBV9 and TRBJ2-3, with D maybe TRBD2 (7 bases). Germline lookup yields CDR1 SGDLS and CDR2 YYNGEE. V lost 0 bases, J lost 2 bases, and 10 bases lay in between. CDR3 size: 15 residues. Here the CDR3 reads CASSVEGGDTDTQYF. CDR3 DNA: TGTGCCAGCAGCGTAGAGGGGGGGGACACAGATACGCAGTATTTT.

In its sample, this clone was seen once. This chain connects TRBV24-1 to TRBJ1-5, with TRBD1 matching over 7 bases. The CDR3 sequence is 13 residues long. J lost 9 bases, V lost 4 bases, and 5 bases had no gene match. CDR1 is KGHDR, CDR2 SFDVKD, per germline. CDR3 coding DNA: TGTGCCACCAGTGAGGTCCCAGGGGGGCCCCAGCATTTT. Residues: CATSEVPGGPQHF.

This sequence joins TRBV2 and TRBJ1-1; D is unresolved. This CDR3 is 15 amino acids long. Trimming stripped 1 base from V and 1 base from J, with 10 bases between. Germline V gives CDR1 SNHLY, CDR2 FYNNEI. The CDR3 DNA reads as TGTGCCAGCAGTGAAGTGCTGCTAAAGAACACTGAAGCTTTCTTT. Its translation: CASSEVLLKNTEAFF.

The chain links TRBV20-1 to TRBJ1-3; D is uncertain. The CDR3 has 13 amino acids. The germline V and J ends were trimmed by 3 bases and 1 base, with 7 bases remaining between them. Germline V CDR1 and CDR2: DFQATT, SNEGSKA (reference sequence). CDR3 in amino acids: CSASAGSGNTIYF. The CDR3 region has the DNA TGCAGTGCTAGTGCGGGGTCTGGAAACACCATATATTTT.

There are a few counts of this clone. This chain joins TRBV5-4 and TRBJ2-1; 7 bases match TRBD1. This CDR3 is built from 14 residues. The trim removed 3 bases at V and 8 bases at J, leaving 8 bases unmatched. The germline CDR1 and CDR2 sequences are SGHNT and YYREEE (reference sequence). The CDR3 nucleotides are TGTGCCAGCAGCTCCCGACAGGGATACGATGAGCAGTTCTTC. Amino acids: CASSSRQGYDEQFF.

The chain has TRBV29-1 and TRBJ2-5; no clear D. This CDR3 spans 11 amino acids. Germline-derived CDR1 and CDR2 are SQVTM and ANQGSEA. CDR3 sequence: CSFRSEETQYF. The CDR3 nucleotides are TGCAGTTTTAGATCCGAAGAGACCCAGTACTTC.